Included here is one TCR beta chain sequence, with context. The target antigen is unknown. These data come from a study of cytomegalovirus exposure and HLA in healthy donors. Study observations and caveats: The productive fraction for most TCR beta V segments was about 87% or about 30% in an earlier analysis.

With 60 Vbeta and 13 Jbeta primers, the PCR was carried out. The protocol was immunoSEQ multiplex PCR, while the TCRdb copy is restricted to in-frame clones and leaves out a portion. The table has approximately 160,000 clones, over 75% seen once; the top ten hold approximately 6%. Deletions cut 7 bases from V and 8 bases from J, with 12 bases between. The CDR3 runs 12 residues. Germline V gene sequence: CDR1 MNHEY, CDR2 SVGAGI. The sample consisted of PBMCs. The receptor was isolated from a man younger than 45 in good health and CMV-seropositive. V gene TRBV6-5 combines with J gene TRBJ2-1, with D maybe TRBD1 (6 bases). In nucleotides, the CDR3 is TGTGCCAGCACTGCAGGGGTCCATGAGCAGTTCTTC. This sequence encodes CASTAGVHEQFF.